Shown below are 32 T cell receptor beta chains from a single sample sequenced in a study of cytomegalovirus exposure and HLA in healthy donors. Both 60 Vbeta primers and 13 Jbeta primers went into the PCR. Produced via immunoSEQ multiplex PCR; TCRdb's table is partial and in-frame only. The sample includes around 99,000 clones, approximately 76% of them seen just once. Sequencing input: PBMCs. The receptor source for this set is a woman between 45 and 60 years old in good health and CMV-seropositive.

The rearrangement links TRBV5-6 to TRBJ1-4, with TRBD1 matching over 7 bases. CDR3 length: 15 residues. V gave up 2 bases and J gave up 10 bases; unmatched junction bases: 11. The germline gives CDR1 SGHDT, CDR2 YYEEEE. The chain's CDR3 is CASSFFDRAKGKLFF. The CDR3, as DNA: TGTGCCAGCAGCTTTTTTGACAGGGCAAAGGGAAAACTGTTTTTT.

The chain recombines TRBV5-6 with TRBJ2-7; 10 bases match TRBD1. The CDR3 spans 16 residues. Germline CDR1 reads SGHDT; CDR2 reads YYEEEE. V shed 3 bases, J shed 4 bases, and the junction held 10 bases outside the gene matches. CDR3 sequence reads: CASSWRGTGASYEQYF. As DNA, the CDR3 is TGTGCCAGCAGCTGGAGGGGGACAGGGGCGAGTTACGAGCAGTACTTC. The variable domain in full, completed from reference TRBV5-6 and TRBJ2-7, reads DAGVTQSPTHLIKTRGQQVTLRCSPKSGHDTVSWYQQALGQGPQFIFQYYEEEERQRGNFPDRFSGHQFPNYSSELNVNALLLGDSALYLCASSWRGTGASYEQYFGPGTRLTVT.

This rearrangement joins TRBV4-1 to TRBJ1-5; tentative D call: TRBD1 (6 bases). The length of the CDR3 is 15 residues. Germline CDR1 MGHRA, CDR2 YSYEKL. V was cut by 0 bases and J by 10 bases, with 16 bases left in between. The CDR3 DNA reads as TGCGCCAGCAGCCAAGATAAGGGGGGGCGAGATCCCCAGCATTTT. The encoded protein is CASSQDKGGRDPQHF.

The V and J genes are TRBV5-1 and TRBJ2-2; 8 bases align to TRBD2. J lost 7 bases, V lost 4 bases, and 9 bases had no gene match. The CDR3 has 15 residues. Germline CDR1 reads SGHRS; CDR2 reads YFSETQ. The CDR3, as DNA: TGCGCCAGCAGCACCTCGGCGGGGGGAGTCGGGGAGCTGTTTTTT. It encodes CASSTSAGGVGELFF.

V gene TRBV4-2 combines with J gene TRBJ1-1, with D unresolved. This CDR3 comprises 12 residues. Germline CDR1 and CDR2: LGHNA and YNFKEQ. V shed 4 bases and J shed 6 bases, with 9 bases lying between them. Here the CDR3 DNA reads TGTGCCAGCAGCCCGGGGATCCCTGAAGCTTTCTTT. Protein sequence: CASSPGIPEAFF.

V usage is TRBV6-1 and J usage is TRBJ1-5, with 8 bases identical to TRBD1. The CDR3 has 13 amino acids. The germline V gene encodes CDR1 MNHNS and CDR2 SASEGT. Losses at the gene ends were 7 bases for V and 3 bases for J; bases not matched to a gene: 2. CDR3 region: CASNRGDNQPQHF. CDR3 sequence (DNA): TGTGCCAGCAACAGGGGGGACAATCAGCCCCAGCATTTT.

This sequence joins TRBV7-3 and TRBJ2-4; TRBD1 aligns across 8 bases. CDR1 is SGHTA, CDR2 FQGTGA, per germline. The CDR3 has 16 amino acids. V lost 5 bases, J lost 0 bases, and 6 bases stayed unmatched. DNA of the CDR3: TGTGCCAGCAGCCCCCAGGGGGCCGGAGCCAAAAACATTCAGTACTTC. It is translated as CASSPQGAGAKNIQYF.

This clone was observed a few times. The V call is TRBV13, the J call TRBJ1-2; D remains unclear. Trimming took off 0 bases at V and 4 bases at J, with 15 bases between the two ends. CDR3 length: 16 amino acids. CDR1 and CDR2 from the germline V gene are PRHDT and FYEKMQ (reference sequence). In DNA form, the CDR3 reads TGTGCCAGCAGCTTAGGGGCCCGGGATCCCATCTATGGCTACACCTTC. It codes for CASSLGARDPIYGYTF. Based on the CDR3 plus reference TRBV13 and TRBJ1-2, the full variable domain is AAGVIQSPRHLIKEKRETATLKCYPIPRHDTVYWYQQGPGQDPQFLISFYEKMQSDKGSIPDRFSAQQFSDYHSELNMSSLELGDSALYFCASSLGARDPIYGYTFGSGTRLTVV.

Of note for this clone: Other DNA sequences in the same sample also yield this CDR3. The rearrangement uses TRBV6-5 and TRBJ1-1; the match to TRBD1 covers 7 bases. Germline V gene lookup returns CDR1 MNHEY and CDR2 SVGAGI. The CDR3 consists of 15 residues. Losses at the gene ends were 2 bases for V and 2 bases for J; bases not matched to a gene: 5. This CDR3 reads CASSYGGGGNTEAFF. The CDR3 DNA is TGTGCCAGCAGTTACGGAGGGGGCGGAAACACTGAAGCTTTCTTT.

A remark on this clone: It may be a read error: a sequence one base away is much more abundant. The genes are TRBV11-2 and TRBJ2-7; 8 bases line up with TRBD2. CDR1 and CDR2 (germline): SGHAT, FQNNGV. The CDR3 has 14 residues. The CDR3 protein is CASRLAGSSYEQYF. The DNA of the CDR3 is TGTGCCAGCAGGTTAGCGGGGAGCTCCTACGAGCAGTACTTC.

J is TRBJ1-5 and V is TRBV6-1; a weak D match, TRBD1 (6 bases). Germline V gene lookup returns CDR1 MNHNS and CDR2 SASEGT. The CDR3 contains 15 residues. The V gene lost 6 bases and the J gene lost 6 bases, with 18 bases spanning the gap. CDR3 DNA: TGTGCCAGCAGCCCACAAGGGGGACGGGGTCAGCCCCAGCATTTT. It yields the protein CASSPQGGRGQPQHF.

CDR3 DNA: TGTGCCAGCAGTCGTTTACAGGGGGGGAACACCGGGGAGCTGTTTTTT. This sequence encodes CASSRLQGGNTGELFF. The rearrangement links TRBV9 to TRBJ2-2, with 8 bases lining up with TRBD1. The CDR3 has 16 residues. The J segment lost 1 base and the V segment lost 5 bases, leaving 7 bases of the junction unmatched. Germline V gives CDR1 SGDLS, CDR2 YYNGEE.

This clone came up a few times. The V and J genes are TRBV7-9 and TRBJ2-7, with a tentative D call TRBD2 (6 bases). The CDR3 totals 13 residues. V gave up 0 bases and J gave up 3 bases, with 6 bases separating them. Germline assignment: CDR1 SEHNR and CDR2 FQNEAQ (reference sequence). The CDR3 protein is CASSLARGYEQYF. The CDR3 bases are TGTGCCAGCAGCTTAGCGCGGGGCTACGAGCAGTACTTC.

J is TRBJ2-3 and V is TRBV19; tentative D call: TRBD2 (6 bases). With 7 bases removed from V and 0 bases from J, the gap between germline ends came to 17 bases. CDR1 and CDR2 (germline): LNHDA, SQIVND (reference sequence). This CDR3 spans 16 amino acids. The CDR3 sequence is CASTPPGGVSTDTQYF. Written as DNA, the CDR3 is TGTGCCAGTACCCCTCCCGGCGGGGTGAGCACAGATACGCAGTATTTT.

J is TRBJ2-1 and V is TRBV5-4; D possibly corresponds to TRBD1 (5 bases). V was trimmed by 1 base and J by 9 bases, leaving 14 bases between them. Germline CDR1 is SGHNT and CDR2 is YYREEE (reference sequence). The CDR3 is 14 amino acids. The CDR3 bases are TGTGCCAGCAGCTTGAAGACAGTAATGGCTGAGCAGTTCTTC. Encoded protein: CASSLKTVMAEQFF.

This chain connects TRBV15 to TRBJ2-1; 7 bases match TRBD1. The CDR3 has 14 amino acids. V was clipped by 8 bases and J by 10 bases; unmatched bases: 14. Germline CDR1 reads LNHNV; CDR2 reads YYDKDF (reference sequence). The CDR3 DNA sequence: TGTGCCACCTCAACCCCGGGACAGCAGCGGGAGCAGTTCTTC. Translated, it gives CATSTPGQQREQFF.

The chain combines TRBV25-1 with TRBJ1-4, with D unclear. The V gene lost 4 bases and the J gene lost 7 bases, with 10 bases spanning the gap. CDR3 length equals 13 residues. Germline CDR1 reads MGHDK; CDR2 reads SYGVNS. The CDR3 is CASSGNSPEKLFF. As DNA, the CDR3 is TGTGCCAGCAGTGGGAACAGTCCTGAAAAACTGTTTTTT.

The CDR3 nucleotides are TGTGCCAGCAGCTCCCTCCCGACAGGGAAATTAAATGAGCAGTTCTTC. Its protein product is CASSSLPTGKLNEQFF. The V call is TRBV5-5, the J call TRBJ2-1; 7 positions match TRBD1. CDR1 is SGHKS and CDR2 is YYEKEE in the germline V gene (reference sequence). The CDR3 loop spans 16 amino acids. V trimming: 3 bases; J trimming: 7 bases; junction bases outside the gene matches: 13.

This rearrangement joins TRBV7-9 to TRBJ2-1; D is uncertain. The CDR3 has 13 residues. The germline V gene encodes CDR1 SEHNR and CDR2 FQNEAQ (reference sequence). V shed 4 bases and J shed 6 bases, with 10 bases lying between them. The CDR3 is CASSSTTGNEQFF. DNA of the CDR3: TGTGCCAGCAGCTCTACGACGGGCAATGAGCAGTTCTTC.

V gene TRBV14 combines with J gene TRBJ1-1; the D is unclear. V was cut by 2 bases and J by 11 bases, with 18 bases left in between. This CDR3 contains 14 residues. Germline V gene sequence: CDR1 SGHDN, CDR2 FVKESK. In DNA form, the CDR3 reads TGTGCCAGCAGCCAATCTGCATTAACGGGGTCCGCTTTCTTT. Translation gives CASSQSALTGSAFF. Variable domain in full (rest from reference TRBV14 and TRBJ1-1): EAGVTQFPSHSVIEKGQTVTLRCDPISGHDNLYWYRRVMGKEIKFLLHFVKESKQDESGMPNNRFLAERTGGTYSTLKVQPAELEDSGVYFCASSQSALTGSAFFGQGTRLTVV.

V gene TRBV19 combines with J gene TRBJ1-5; 7 bases are shared with TRBD1. Germline V gene data show CDR1 as LNHDA and CDR2 as SQIVND (reference sequence). CDR3 length: 15 amino acids. Trimming took 5 bases from V and 1 from J; bases not matched to a gene: 5. The CDR3: CASSPTQGSNQPQHF. The DNA for the CDR3 is TGTGCCAGTAGTCCAACACAGGGGAGCAATCAGCCCCAGCATTTT.

The chain links TRBV7-9 to TRBJ1-6; 9 bases fit TRBD1. Germline V lookup: CDR1 SEHNR, CDR2 FQNEAQ (reference sequence). V was clipped by 6 bases and J by 7 bases; unmatched bases: 10. The CDR3 runs 16 residues. Here the CDR3 reads CASSPWGQGGNSPLHF. The CDR3 region has the DNA TGTGCCAGCAGTCCCTGGGGACAGGGCGGGAATTCACCCCTCCACTTT.

This rearrangement joins TRBV15 to TRBJ2-2; D unresolved. Germline CDR1 and CDR2: LNHNV and YYDKDF (reference sequence). This CDR3 has 13 residues. Trimming shortened V by 0 bases and J by 5 bases, and 4 bases separated the two germline ends. CDR3 bases: TGTGCCACCAGCAGAGATGCGACCGGGGAGCTGTTTTTT. This translates into CATSRDATGELFF. The entire variable domain, with the rest obtained from reference TRBV15 and TRBJ2-2, is as follows: DAMVIQNPRYQVTQFGKPVTLSCSQTLNHNVMYWYQQKSSQAPKLLFHYYDKDFNNEADTPDNFQSRRPNTSFCFLDIRSPGLGDTAMYLCATSRDATGELFFGEGSRLTVL.

The genes are TRBV6-1 and TRBJ2-7; a possible D gene is TRBD1 (6 bases). CDR1 and CDR2 (germline): MNHNS, SASEGT. The CDR3 runs to 14 residues. Trimming removed 2 bases from V and 0 bases from J, with 8 bases in between. The CDR3 DNA is TGTGCCAGCAGTGAAACAGGGAACTCCTACGAGCAGTACTTC. Translated, it gives CASSETGNSYEQYF.

The chain recombines TRBV2 with TRBJ2-7, with TRBD1 matching 10 bases. After removal of 6 bases from V and 0 bases from J, the junction contained 8 bases not matched to a gene. This CDR3 is 16 amino acids long. Germline CDR1 reads SNHLY; CDR2 reads FYNNEI. The CDR3 region has the DNA TGTGCCAGCAGCCGGGACAGGGGTCTTAGCTCCTACGAGCAGTACTTC. Amino acids: CASSRDRGLSSYEQYF.

The CDR3 loop reads CAISESPTRGWDTQYF. The CDR3 region has the DNA TGTGCCATCAGTGAGTCCCCGACTAGAGGTTGGGATACGCAGTATTTT. The rearrangement joins TRBV10-3 to TRBJ2-3, with D perhaps TRBD2 (6 bases). This CDR3 contains 16 residues. Trimming cost V 0 bases and J 6 bases, with 16 bases left between them. Per the germline V gene, CDR1 is ENHRY and CDR2 is SYGVKD.

As regards this clone: One junction end does not reproduce the germline sequence, and a read error may be involved. This chain joins TRBV7-7 and TRBJ2-1; the match to TRBD2 covers 9 bases. From germline, CDR1 is SSHAT and CDR2 FNYEAQ (reference sequence). The length of the CDR3 is 14 residues. DNA for the CDR3: TGTGCTAGCAGCTTATCCAGCGGGGGGAATGAGCAGTTCTTC. It is translated as CASSLSSGGNEQFF.

The V gene is TRBV13, the J gene TRBJ2-4; TRBD1 is a possible D gene (8 bases). The CDR3 consists of 14 residues. Germline lookup yields CDR1 PRHDT and CDR2 FYEKMQ (reference sequence). V gave up 2 bases and J gave up 6 bases, with 11 bases separating them. The CDR3 reads CASSLTGGGNIQYF. DNA of the CDR3: TGTGCCAGCAGCTTAACAGGGGGGGGAAACATTCAGTACTTC.

This chain links TRBV6-1 with TRBJ1-2; the match to TRBD1 covers 8 bases. The V and J ends lost 3 bases and 3 bases, in that order; junction bases with no gene match: 6. There are 15 residues in the CDR3. Germline assignment: CDR1 MNHNS and CDR2 SASEGT. As DNA, the CDR3 is TGTGCCAGCAGTGAGCTGGACAGGGATGACTATGGCTACACCTTC. Protein product: CASSELDRDDYGYTF.

The chain has TRBV5-1 and TRBJ2-7; TRBD2 agrees at 11 bases. J was trimmed by 6 bases and V by 0 bases; bases with no gene match: 11. Looked up from germline, CDR1 is SGHRS and CDR2 is YFSETQ. The CDR3 is 17 amino acids. In DNA, the CDR3 is TGCGCCAGCAGCTTGGAACCTAGCGGGGGGCCAACGGGCGAGCAGTACTTC. Protein sequence: CASSLEPSGGPTGEQYF. The entire variable domain, with the rest obtained from reference TRBV5-1 and TRBJ2-7, is as follows: KAGVTQTPRYLIKTRGQQVTLSCSPISGHRSVSWYQQTPGQGLQFLFEYFSETQRNKGNFPGRFSGRQFSNSRSEMNVSTLELGDSALYLCASSLEPSGGPTGEQYFGPGTRLTVT.

The chain joins TRBV5-4 to TRBJ2-3; 10 nucleotides align to TRBD2. V dropped 4 bases and J dropped 6; count of bases not matched to a gene: 8. Germline-derived CDR1 and CDR2 are SGHNT and YYREEE (reference sequence). The length of the CDR3 is 15 residues. The CDR3 spells CASSEASGSGDTQYF. CDR3 nucleotide sequence: TGTGCCAGCAGCGAGGCTAGCGGGAGTGGCGATACGCAGTATTTT.

V gene TRBV6-5 combines with J gene TRBJ1-6; D is possibly TRBD1 (5 bases). Per germline, CDR1 MNHEY and CDR2 SVGAGI. The ends were cut back, 8 bases at V and 1 base at J, with 9 bases in the middle. There are 14 residues in the CDR3. The CDR3 region has the DNA TGTGCCAGCCGGGGGAAGTCCTATAATTCACCCCTCCACTTT. It is translated as CASRGKSYNSPLHF.